These 17 T cell receptor beta chains were all obtained from the same sample, sequenced in a study of naive and memory T cell subsets. These receptors' targets are unknown. Two oligonucleotides, mixed equimolar, formed the beta constant-region primer covering TRBC1 and TRBC2. Ligated cDNA was amplified by four rounds of PCR with nested alpha and beta constant-region primers and SP2. Each CDR3 protein is one row after TCRdb ran MiXCR on the UMI-ligation and nested PCR reads. The table lists around 93,000 distinct CDR3 sequences, around 10% of them singletons. The study's findings and limits: Especially in CD8 cells, naive repertoires contained a few larger clonotypes, possibly CD45RA-re-expressing memory cells.

The sample consisted of naive CD4+ T cells from blood. These receptors were collected from a human donor in good health.

There are a few counts of this clonotype. The V and J genes are TRBV10-3 and TRBJ1-2, with D uncertain. Trimming took 3 bases from V and 1 from J, leaving 6 bases between them. Germline assignment: CDR1 ENHRY and CDR2 SYGVKD. The CDR3 sequence is 13 residues long. The DNA for the CDR3 is TGTGCCATCAGTGAAGACGGTAACTATGGCTACACCTTC. This codes for CAISEDGNYGYTF.

This sequence joins TRBV29-1 and TRBJ2-1; 9 bases line up with TRBD1. CDR3 length: 14 amino acids. J gave up 5 bases and V 5 bases, and 7 bases lay outside the gene matches. The germline gives CDR1 SQVTM, CDR2 ANQGSEA. CDR3 in DNA: TGCAGCGTTCCTCTACAGGGGGCGGACAATGAGCAGTTCTTC. It codes for CSVPLQGADNEQFF.

J is TRBJ2-5 and V is TRBV7-3; no definite D call. V shed 1 base and J shed 4 bases, with 7 bases lying between them. CDR1 is SGHTA, CDR2 FQGTGA, per germline. There are 13 residues in the CDR3. CDR3 sequence reads: CASSLNSRETQYF. The CDR3 bases are TGTGCCAGCAGCTTAAATTCTAGAGAGACCCAGTACTTC. The full variable domain, with the rest looked up from reference TRBV7-3 and TRBJ2-5, is GAGVSQTPSNKVTEKGKYVELRCDPISGHTALYWYRQSLGQGPEFLIYFQGTGAADDSGLPNDRFFAVRPEGSVSTLKIQRTERGDSAVYLCASSLNSRETQYFGPGTRLLVL.

There are many counts of this clonotype. This chain joins TRBV20-1 and TRBJ2-3; the D is unclear. Germline loops: CDR1 DFQATT, CDR2 SNEGSKA (reference sequence). The V and J ends lost 2 bases and 2 bases respectively, with 14 bases between them. CDR3 length: 15 amino acids. CDR3: CSARRAPDPTDTQYF. The CDR3 nucleotides are TGCAGTGCTAGACGCGCACCTGACCCCACAGATACGCAGTATTTT.

The chain couples TRBV20-1 to TRBJ2-3; D not certain. Germline CDR1 is DFQATT and CDR2 is SNEGSKA (reference sequence). The V and J ends lost 3 bases and 0 bases respectively, with 4 bases between them. This CDR3 spans 12 amino acids. In nucleotides, the CDR3 is TGCAGTGCTAGGAGAAGCACAGATACGCAGTATTTT. This encodes CSARRSTDTQYF.

Concerning this clonotype itself: Relative to the germline gene, one junction end is altered; a read error may explain this. The chain has TRBV9 and TRBJ2-5; D gene ambiguous. Germline V gene sequence: CDR1 SGDLS, CDR2 YYNGEE. The CDR3 consists of 14 residues. In nucleotides, the CDR3 is TGCAGCTCGGCATTCGACCTTAGCCAAGAGACCCAGTACTTC. Protein product: CSSAFDLSQETQYF.

Remarks on this clonotype: The junction differs from germline at one of its ends, possibly a read error. The chain couples TRBV6-5 to TRBJ1-1; a weak D match, TRBD1 (6 bases). Germline CDR1 and CDR2: MNHEY and SVGAGI. The CDR3 contains 11 residues. The CDR3 bases are TGTGCCAGCAGTCGAGGACAGACACTCAGATTT. Residues: CASSRGQTLRF.

The sample holds many counts of this clonotype. V and J are TRBV30 and TRBJ2-7; 9 bases line up with TRBD2. Germline assignment: CDR1 GTSNPN and CDR2 SVGIG (reference sequence). This CDR3 spans 15 amino acids. V trimming: 4 bases; J trimming: 2 bases; junction bases outside the gene matches: 9. The DNA for the CDR3 is TGTGCCTGGACCAATAGCGGGGGTGGAACCTACGAGCAGTACTTC. Translating it yields CAWTNSGGGTYEQYF.

This clonotype came up once. This chain links TRBV4-2 with TRBJ2-3; 9 nucleotides agree with TRBD1. The germline V gene encodes CDR1 LGHNA and CDR2 YNFKEQ. CDR3 length: 15 amino acids. Losses at the gene ends were 5 bases for V and 2 bases for J; bases not matched to a gene: 5. In DNA form, the CDR3 reads TGTGCCAGCAGCGGGACAGGGAGAATCACAGATACGCAGTATTTT. It translates to CASSGTGRITDTQYF.

The chain is built from TRBV4-3 and TRBJ1-1; D is undetermined. Trimming left V 4 bases short and J 10 bases short, with 16 bases between. CDR3 length: 13 residues. The germline V gene encodes CDR1 LGHNA and CDR2 YSLEER. This chain's CDR3 is CASSRELGSVAFF. The CDR3 DNA sequence: TGCGCCAGCAGCCGCGAACTGGGTTCGGTAGCTTTCTTT.

This sequence joins TRBV12-3 or TRBV12-4 and TRBJ2-3; D possibly corresponds to TRBD1 (5 bases). Deletions cut 4 bases from V and 4 bases from J, with 12 bases between. The CDR3 covers 14 residues. CDR3 coding DNA: TGTGCCAGCAGTTCAGGACAAGGATCAGATACGCAGTATTTT. This codes for CASSSGQGSDTQYF.

The chain links TRBV4-3 to TRBJ1-3; possibly TRBD1 for D (5 bases). Germline V lookup: CDR1 LGHNA, CDR2 YSLEER. The CDR3 length is 17 residues. The V and J ends lost 0 bases and 0 bases respectively, with 12 bases between them. Here the CDR3 reads CASSQDPLGHSGNTIYF. CDR3 in DNA: TGCGCCAGCAGCCAAGATCCCCTGGGGCACTCTGGAAACACCATATATTTT.

The genes are TRBV20-1 and TRBJ2-1, with 8 bases aligning to TRBD1. There are 14 residues in the CDR3. The germline CDR1 and CDR2 sequences are DFQATT and SNEGSKA (reference sequence). With V trimmed by 3 bases and J by 3 bases, 4 bases remained unmatched. CDR3 DNA: TGCAGTGCTAGTGTCAGGGGGCTCTACAATGAGCAGTTCTTC. Its translation is CSASVRGLYNEQFF.

This clonotype has a count of ten or more. The V gene is TRBV28, the J gene TRBJ2-1; the match to TRBD2 covers 10 bases. The CDR3 is 15 amino acids. Germline V gene lookup returns CDR1 MDHEN and CDR2 SYDVKM. V shed 1 base, J shed 6 bases, and the junction held 3 bases outside the gene matches. The CDR3 loop is CASSLSSGSRNEQFF. CDR3 sequence (DNA): TGTGCCAGCAGTTTATCTAGCGGGAGCCGCAATGAGCAGTTCTTC. Based on the CDR3 plus reference TRBV28 and TRBJ2-1, the full variable domain is DVKVTQSSRYLVKRTGEKVFLECVQDMDHENMFWYRQDPGLGLRLIYFSYDVKMKEKGDIPEGYSVSREKKERFSLILESASTNQTSMYLCASSLSSGSRNEQFFGPGTRLTVL.

V gene TRBV12-3 or TRBV12-4 combines with J gene TRBJ1-2; tentatively, D is TRBD1 (6 bases). Trimming removed 6 bases from V and 0 bases from J, with 14 bases in between. This CDR3 comprises 15 residues. The CDR3 DNA reads as TGTGCCAGCAGCTACGGACAGCTACCTAACTATGGCTACACCTTC. Amino acid sequence: CASSYGQLPNYGYTF.

This clonotype turned up a few times. The rearrangement uses TRBV30 and TRBJ2-7, with D uncertain. Germline CDR1 is GTSNPN and CDR2 is SVGIG (reference sequence). The V end lost 0 bases, the J end lost 4 bases, and 4 bases lay between the germline ends. CDR3 length equals 11 residues. DNA for the CDR3: TGTGCCTGGAGTGTAAGGTACGAGCAGTACTTC. It encodes CAWSVRYEQYF.

This clonotype has ten or more counts. The chain couples TRBV29-1 to TRBJ2-3; 13 bases map to TRBD2. Germline CDR1 is SQVTM and CDR2 is ANQGSEA. V lost 7 bases, J lost 2 bases, and 6 bases stayed unmatched. The CDR3 length is 15 residues. The CDR3 loop is CSGGTSGALTDTQYF. Here the CDR3 DNA reads TGCAGCGGAGGGACTAGCGGGGCGCTCACAGATACGCAGTATTTT.